This entry is about one TCR beta chain. The source of the sample is a study of blood T cell repertoires in COVID-19. Study details: Acute and convalescent COVID-19 specimens originated in the United States, Italy and Spain. PBMCs, B-cell-depleted T cells, or T cells were the source of the cDNA or gDNA that made up the material.

The ends lost 0 bases at V and 0 bases at J; junction bases unmatched: 4. This CDR3 has 18 amino acids. Germline CDR1 and CDR2: SGDLS and YYNGEE. Repertoires were generated with immunoSEQ multiplex PCR, while TCRdb's copy carries only in-frame clones and drops some. Here the sample spans over 200,000 clones, 75% to 90% being singletons. The genes are TRBV9 and TRBJ1-3; TRBD1 matches 12 bases. Sequences were obtained from peripheral blood. The TCR comes from a human donor in a cohort sampled during active COVID-19. The CDR3 loop reads CASSVAGTGGHSGNTIYF. CDR3 DNA: TGTGCCAGCAGCGTAGCCGGGACAGGGGGCCACTCTGGAAACACCATATATTTT.